This TCR beta chain was recovered during a study of spatial heterogeneity in lung cancer. General observations from the study: At tumor resection, ubiquitous expanded TCRs were detected in blood more often than later.

This clonotype was picked up many times. Its specificity is unknown. TCR cDNA molecules each had a unique molecular identifier. TCRdb passed the 5' RACE reads through MiXCR, listing each CDR3 protein once. This table holds about 92,000 distinct CDR3 sequences, about an eighth found once. Time point of the sample: sample taken at primary tumor resection. A total of some 70 untreated early-stage non-small cell lung cancer patients served as donors. Unsorted tumor, nontumor lung tissue or cryopreserved PBMC supplied the whole RNA. Sequenced material: PBMCs, taken at surgery. The sequence derives from a male donor with early-stage non-small cell lung cancer.

CDR3 sequence: CASSWKERASQYF. The CDR3 DNA follows: TGTGCCAGCAGCTGGAAAGAGCGGGCTTCGCAGTATTTT. The gene calls are TRBV5-4 and TRBJ2-3; a weak D match, TRBD2 (6 bases). Germline lookup yields CDR1 SGHNT and CDR2 YYREEE (reference sequence). Trimming shortened V by 3 bases and J by 10 bases, and 15 bases separated the two germline ends. This CDR3 spans 13 amino acids.